This T cell receptor beta chain was recovered during a study of shared T cell receptors in the human thymus (dated by TCRdb to 2020 to 2022). As for the study more broadly: The study examined how self-reactive, shared T-cell receptor alpha chains are generated in the human thymus.

In regard to this clone: Its antigen target is currently unknown. The junction differs from germline at one of its ends, possibly a read error.

The library was obtained by the immunoSEQ multiplex PCR assay. In TCRdb, the immuneACCESS table is reduced to in-frame sequences with V and J assigned. These tables do not hold every clone; where another copy was compared, an unresolved V gene accounts for under half, and the others remain unexplained. In all, the sample holds hundreds of thousands of clones, and over 75% of those were seen once. The top ten constitute roughly 0.0089% of the sample. From a lookup of the germline V gene (reference sequence), CDR1 and CDR2 are SSHAT and FNYEAQ. From cysteine to phenylalanine, the CDR3 is 15 amino acids long. Only the CDR3 region is kept as DNA, spanning 45 bases read in frame from base 1. A further study also used this sample, focusing on human thymus T cells. That second report states: The donors were immunologically healthy infants in Finland who had open corrective cardiac surgery for congenital heart defects. The thymus tissue came from surgical resects taken out during corrective cardiac surgery. Usage of V and J gene segments appeared to be biased in both the thymic and the peripheral blood repertoires. The related research reported highly overlapping thymic TCR repertoires among unrelated individuals. The study used fewer than ten infant thymus samples plus four related peripheral blood samples to characterize TCR alpha and beta repertoires. The cohort included several male and a couple of female infants, with donor ages spanning 7 to 244 days. After being mechanically released from the tissue, thymocytes were kept at -70 degrees C in pellets of about 8.5-30 million cells. Genomic DNA was extracted from frozen cell pellets with a QIAsymphony instrument. The immunoSEQ multiplex PCR assay was used to amplify the TCRB and TCRAD loci from a standardized quantity of quality-controlled genomic DNA. The amplicons covered the V(D)J region and were long enough to include the CDR3 and to identify the V and J genes. The commercial immunoSEQ service was used to sequence amplicons on an Illumina platform. Corrections for primer bias and sequencing errors followed previously described methods, while TCRAD and TCRB definitions were based on the IMGT database. immunoSEQ Analyzer 3.0 and VDJTools were used for repertoire analysis, which covered basic statistics, V/J segment usage, diversity estimates, rarefaction and pairwise overlap. To estimate diversity, the Chao1, ChaoE, Efron-Thisted, Shannon and inverse Simpson indices were applied, and diversity was also estimated on datasets down-sampled to the smallest sample. Repertoire overlap was assessed by strict matching of CDR3 nucleotide sequence, V gene and J gene, and clustering was done by Jaccard-based multidimensional scaling. On average, thymus samples yielded approximately 780,000 unique TCRB clonotypes, whereas blood samples yielded some 80,000.

This receptor chain uses TRBV7-7 and TRBJ2-7; a stretch of 12 junction bases matches TRBD2. This receptor was obtained from a boy under two years old with a congenital heart defect. Donor details come from another sample of the same person, matched by shared clones. Sequenced sample: thymocytes. This receptor carries the CDR3 CASSQGTSGSYEQYF. The base sequence is TGTGCTAGCAGCCAAGGGACTAGCGGGTCCTACGAGCAGTACTTC.